This T cell receptor beta chain was identified in a study of blood T cells in healthy people across ages. Overall study results and limits: Estimates of total diversity, which came from one million sequenced T cells, were considered to be underestimates.

The CDR3 length is 13 residues. Per the germline V gene, CDR1 is SGHTA and CDR2 is FQGNSA. V was trimmed by 5 bases and J by 6 bases, leaving 11 bases between them. Through a sample-barcoded 5' primer and a J-beta primer mix, a second PCR was run for roughly 6 to 12 cycles. TCRdb called the 5' RACE reads again in MiXCR, with one record for every CDR3 protein. Among about 1.7 million distinct CDR3 sequences, 28% were seen once, and the ten largest hold 7.7%. Details on this clonotype: Its antigen is currently unknown.

All donors came from Russia, were Caucasian and healthy, and spanned ages about 6 to 100. This sequence was found in a woman aged 25-40 years in good health. Sequencing used blood. The chain joins TRBV7-2 to TRBJ1-5; no clear D gene. The CDR3 protein is CASSPLHSQPQHF. CDR3 coding DNA: TGTGCCAGCAGCCCCCTACACAGTCAGCCCCAGCATTTT. Supplemented by reference TRBV7-2 and TRBJ1-5, the full variable domain reads GAGVSQSPSNKVTEKGKDVELRCDPISGHTALYWYRQSLGQGLEFLIYFQGNSAPDKSGLPSDRFSAERTGGSVSTLTIQRTQQEDSAVYLCASSPLHSQPQHFGDGTRLSIL.